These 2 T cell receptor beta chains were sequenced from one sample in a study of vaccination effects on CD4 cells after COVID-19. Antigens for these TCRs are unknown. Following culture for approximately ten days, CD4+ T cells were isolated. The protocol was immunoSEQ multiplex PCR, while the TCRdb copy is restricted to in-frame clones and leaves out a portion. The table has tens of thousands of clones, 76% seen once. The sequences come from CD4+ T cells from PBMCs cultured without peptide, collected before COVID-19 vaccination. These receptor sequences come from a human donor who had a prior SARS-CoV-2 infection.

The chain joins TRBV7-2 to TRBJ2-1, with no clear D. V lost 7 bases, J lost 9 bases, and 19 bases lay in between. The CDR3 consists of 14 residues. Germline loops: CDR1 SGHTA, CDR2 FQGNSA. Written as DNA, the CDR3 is TGTGCCAGCAACAGCCCCATACGCGAAGGTGAGCAGTTCTTC. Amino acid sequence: CASNSPIREGEQFF.

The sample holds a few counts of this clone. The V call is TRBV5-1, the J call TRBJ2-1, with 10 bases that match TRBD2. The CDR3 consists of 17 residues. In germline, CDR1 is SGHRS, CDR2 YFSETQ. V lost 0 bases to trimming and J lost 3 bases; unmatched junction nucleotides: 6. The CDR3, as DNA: TGCGCCAGCAGCTTGGCGCGGACTAGCGGCGGCTACAATGAGCAGTTCTTC. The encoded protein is CASSLARTSGGYNEQFF.